This TCR beta chain was identified in a study of blood T cell repertoires in COVID-19. Study as a whole: Whether acute or convalescent, the COVID-19 samples came from the United States, Italy and Spain. From T cells, B-cell-depleted T cells, or PBMCs came the material, which was cDNA or gDNA.

In the original workflow: From reference gene primer amplification, estimates of nucleated cell counts were derived. Sequencing used immunoSEQ multiplex PCR; TCRdb keeps in-frame clones, though not all of them. That table furnishes V, J and clone size, whereas the DNA furnished D and trimming. The table includes fewer than 250,000 clones, roughly 82% detected once. Germline CDR1 MNHEY, CDR2 SVGAGI. The CDR3 extends over 14 amino acids. V trimming: 7 bases; J trimming: 3 bases; junction bases outside the gene matches: 5. Sequencing input: peripheral blood. The TCR was taken from a woman in her 70s with acute or convalescent COVID-19. The chain recombines TRBV6-5 with TRBJ1-1; 10 nucleotides agree with TRBD1. In DNA, the CDR3 is TGTGCCAGCATCCGGACAGGGGGTGACACTGAAGCTTTCTTT. Translation gives CASIRTGGDTEAFF.